This is a list of T cell receptor beta chains from one sample in a study of glioma-infiltrating T cells. MiXCR, applied by TCRdb to the multiplex PCR reads, yields one record per CDR3 protein. The data show around 140,000 distinct CDR3 sequences, 35% to 50% seen once. Material: glioma tissue, nonneoplastic brain tissue, or PBMCs (not recorded which). These receptors originate from a human donor with low-grade glioma or glioblastoma, undergoing nonglioma brain surgery, or in good health (not recorded which). The CDR3 runs from the conserved cysteine through the conserved F or W. Each record gives: J gene, V gene, clone size, D gene, CDR3 protein, CDR3 DNA. A D gene is named only where the DNA matches it firmly. Rows give clone size only sometimes, using once, few, many, or a class for an expanded clone.

J: TRBJ1-1; V: TRBV6-1; size: -; D: -; CDR3: CASSPQGGLNTEAFF; DNA: TGTGCCAGCAGTCCACAGGGAGGATTGAACACTGAAGCTTTCTTT
J: TRBJ1-2; V: TRBV12-3/TRBV12-4; size: -; D: -; CDR3: CASSLPGAGYTF; DNA: TGTGCCAGCAGTCTCCCAGGGGCCGGCTACACCTTC
J: TRBJ1-1; V: TRBV28; size: -; D: -; CDR3: CASSSGDTPFGAFF; DNA: TGTGCCAGCAGTTCGGGGGACACCCCGTTTGGAGCTTTCTTT
J: TRBJ2-1; V: TRBV7-9; size: many; D: -; CDR3: CASSLGGPRNEQFF; DNA: TGTGCCAGCAGCCTAGGCGGACCTAGGAATGAGCAGTTCTTC
J: TRBJ2-1; V: TRBV15; size: many; D: -; CDR3: CATSPSLRPSYNEQFF; DNA: TGTGCCACCAGCCCCTCCCTTCGTCCCTCCTACAATGAGCAGTTCTTC
J: TRBJ2-3; V: TRBV19; size: few; D: -; CDR3: CASRYPATDTQYF; DNA: TGTGCCAGTAGGTATCCAGCAACAGATACGCAGTATTTT
J: TRBJ2-1; V: TRBV27; size: -; D: -; CDR3: CASRLGGGRIDEQLF; DNA: TGTGCCAGCAGATTAGGGGGTGGTCGTATAGATGAGCAGCTCTTC
J: TRBJ2-7; V: TRBV28; size: -; D: -; CDR3: CASSFKDEQYF; DNA: TGTGCCAGCAGTTTTAAGGACGAGCAGTACTTC
J: TRBJ2-1; V: TRBV6-5; size: -; D: -; CDR3: CASSYSRTPYEQFF; DNA: TGTGCCAGCAGTTATAGCAGGACCCCCTACGAGCAGTTCTTC
J: TRBJ2-1; V: TRBV19; size: few; D: TRBD1; CDR3: CASSMARGRTNEQFF; DNA: TGTGCCAGTAGTATGGCCAGGGGGCGGACAAATGAGCAGTTCTTC
J: TRBJ1-3; V: TRBV6-1; size: few; D: -; CDR3: CASSRSRGNTIYF; DNA: TGTGCCAGCAGCAGGAGTAGGGGAAACACCATATATTTT
J: TRBJ1-2; V: TRBV20-1; size: -; D: TRBD1; CDR3: CSAKAKDRDIYGYTF; DNA: TGCAGTGCTAAGGCAAAAGACAGGGACATCTATGGCTACACCTTC
J: TRBJ2-3; V: TRBV6-2/TRBV6-3; size: -; D: TRBD1; CDR3: CATSDRGQFTDTQYF; DNA: TGTGCCACCTCGGACAGGGGGCAATTCACAGATACGCAGTATTTT
J: TRBJ1-2; V: TRBV27; size: -; D: -; CDR3: CASSFGARNYGYNF; DNA: TGTGCCAGCAGTTTTGGAGCGAGAAACTATGGCTACAACTTC
J: TRBJ2-5; V: TRBV7-2; size: few; D: TRBD1; CDR3: CASSFRQGGRETQYF; DNA: TGTGCCAGCAGCTTCAGACAGGGGGGGAGAGAGACCCAGTACTTC
J: TRBJ2-7; V: TRBV20-1; size: once; D: -; CDR3: CSASRLYEQYF; DNA: TGCAGTGCTAGTCGGCTTTACGAGCAGTACTTC
J: TRBJ2-3; V: TRBV27; size: many; D: -; CDR3: CASSPTASSTDTQYF; DNA: TGTGCCAGCAGTCCGACAGCCTCAAGCACAGATACGCAGTATTTT
J: TRBJ1-2; V: TRBV6-2/TRBV6-3; size: -; D: -; CDR3: CASSPISGGGYTF; DNA: TGTGCCAGCAGTCCAATCTCTGGTGGGGGCTACACCTTC
J: TRBJ2-1; V: TRBV7-6; size: few; D: TRBD1; CDR3: CASSLDRDRGFYNEQFF; DNA: TGTGCCAGCAGCTTAGACCGGGACAGGGGTTTCTACAATGAGCAGTTCTTC
J: TRBJ1-1; V: TRBV6-1; size: -; D: -; CDR3: CASTYNRNTEAFF; DNA: TGTGCCAGCACCTATAACAGAAACACTGAAGCTTTCTTT
J: TRBJ1-1; V: TRBV7-2; size: -; D: TRBD1; CDR3: CASTLTGGNEAFF; DNA: TGTGCCAGCACCCTGACAGGGGGCAATGAAGCTTTCTTT
J: TRBJ2-3; V: TRBV6-5; size: -; D: -; CDR3: CASSSYSPGTDTQYF; DNA: TGTGCCAGCAGTTCGTACAGTCCTGGCACAGATACGCAGTATTTT
J: TRBJ2-1; V: TRBV2; size: -; D: -; CDR3: CASSVELTYNEQFF; DNA: TGTGCCAGCAGTGTTGAACTAACCTACAATGAGCAGTTCTTC
J: TRBJ2-5; V: TRBV18; size: -; D: -; CDR3: CASSRPGTRETQYF; DNA: TGTGCCAGCTCACGTCCCGGGACCCGGGAGACCCAGTACTTC
J: TRBJ1-2; V: TRBV6-2/TRBV6-3; size: many; D: TRBD1; CDR3: CASSYSFDRGSGYTF; DNA: TGTGCCAGCAGTTACTCGTTCGACAGGGGAAGCGGCTACACCTTC
J: TRBJ2-6; V: TRBV24-1; size: few; D: -; CDR3: CATSDTGAGANVLTF; DNA: TGTGCCACCAGTGATACGGGGGCCGGGGCCAACGTCCTGACTTTC
J: TRBJ1-1; V: TRBV12-3/TRBV12-4; size: -; D: -; CDR3: CASIRDLNTEAFF; DNA: TGTGCCAGCATCAGGGATCTGAACACTGAAGCTTTCTTT
J: TRBJ1-5; V: TRBV7-2; size: few; D: -; CDR3: CASSTSGHSNQPQHF; DNA: TGTGCCAGCAGCACGAGCGGACACAGCAATCAGCCCCAGCATTTT
J: TRBJ2-1; V: TRBV19; size: -; D: -; CDR3: CASSATSQDPPFF; DNA: TGTGCCAGTAGTGCCACGTCCCAAGACCCCCCATTCTTC
J: TRBJ2-1; V: TRBV6-2/TRBV6-3; size: -; D: TRBD1; CDR3: CASSDGDRNNEQFF; DNA: TGTGCCAGCAGTGATGGGGACAGAAACAATGAGCAGTTCTTC
J: TRBJ2-7; V: TRBV6-1; size: -; D: TRBD1; CDR3: CASRLPGQGVYEQYF; DNA: TGTGCCAGCCGTCTTCCGGGACAGGGTGTATACGAGCAGTACTTC
J: TRBJ2-7; V: TRBV5-5; size: -; D: TRBD1; CDR3: CASSLSSVGQVFYEQYF; DNA: TGTGCCAGCAGCTTGTCTTCAGTGGGACAGGTTTTCTACGAGCAGTACTTC
J: TRBJ1-1; V: TRBV7-6; size: few; D: -; CDR3: CASNSIRRGGNCLNNTEAFF; DNA: TGTGCCAGCAACTCCATCCGTAGGGGGGGAAACTGCCTTAATAACACTGAAGCTTTCTTT
J: TRBJ1-1; V: TRBV20-1; size: -; D: -; CDR3: CSAEAYTEAFF; DNA: TGCAGTGCCGAGGCCTACACTGAAGCTTTCTTT
J: TRBJ2-5; V: TRBV6-2/TRBV6-3; size: many; D: -; CDR3: CASSYSLDWTQYF; DNA: TGTGCCAGCAGTTACTCCCTGGATTGGACCCAGTACTTC
J: TRBJ1-4; V: TRBV4-2; size: -; D: -; CDR3: CASSLGLTNEKLFF; DNA: TGTGCCAGCAGCCTTGGACTCACCAATGAAAAACTGTTTTTT
J: TRBJ1-1; V: TRBV6-5; size: -; D: -; CDR3: CASNKTPGEGHTEAFF; DNA: TGTGCCAGCAATAAAACGCCGGGGGAGGGGCACACTGAAGCTTTCTTT
J: TRBJ2-7; V: TRBV20-1; size: few; D: -; CDR3: CSVALRLEQYF; DNA: TGCAGTGTAGCCCTTCGTCTTGAGCAGTACTTC
J: TRBJ1-6; V: TRBV10-3; size: -; D: -; CDR3: CAISESGVSPLHF; DNA: TGTGCCATCAGTGAGTCGGGGGTATCACCCCTCCACTTT